This entry describes one T cell receptor (beta chain). It lacks a known antigen. No much larger clonotype is one base removed from it; base qualities were not supplied. The CDR3 runs 15 amino acids, cysteine and phenylalanine included. The sequence is cut down to CDR3 DNA, 45 bases in frame from base 1. The germline V gene provides CDR1 KGHDR and CDR2 SFDVKD. Relative to germline, V is 1 base shorter and J is 4 bases shorter, with 11 bases between their ends. TCRbeta CDR3 regions were amplified from genomic DNA using the immunoSEQ Assay, a bias-controlled multiplex PCR. Per the authors' processing: Within the assay, amplification of reference gene primers was used to estimate how many nucleated cells each sample contained. Sequence reads were collapsed and filtered to measure the absolute abundance of every unique TCRbeta CDR3 rearrangement. For each sample, productive Simpson clonality was calculated as the square root of Simpson's diversity index across productive rearrangements. TCRdb mirrors the immuneACCESS table, restricted to in-frame sequences. Some clones are absent from its copies; in checked studies, under half trace to an unresolved V gene, and the reason for the others is unknown. Clone size and the V and J calls come from that table; the DNA yielded D and trimming. In all, the sample holds 90,000 to 150,000 clones, and roughly 87% of those were seen once. Over 7% of the sample goes to the ten largest clones.

The collaborating institutions used their own protocols to collect whole blood in K2EDTA tubes. For TCRbeta analysis, collaborators shipped samples in one of three forms: frozen whole blood, isolated PBMCs, or DNA extracted from either of those sample types. The sample is drawn from a study of blood T cell repertoires in COVID-19 (dated by TCRdb to 2020 to 2022). About the investigation overall: Samples from collaborators originated in the United States, Italy and Spain and spanned both the acute and convalescent phases of COVID-19. The material from the prospective study consisted of cDNA or gDNA derived from T cells, B-cell-depleted T cells, or PBMCs. The samples were drawn from the first 160 participants of the ongoing ImmuneRACE study and from more than 1,000 subjects provided by 6 global collaborators. The dataset comprised deeply sampled blood TCRbeta repertoires from subjects exposed to, actively infected with, or recovered from COVID-19. Where available, HLA class I and class II types were obtained from metadata supplied by the sample provider rather than from assay-based typing. The repertoires were released in a freely available public database intended as a resource for research on the immune response to SARS-CoV-2. Nearly every sample came with metadata listing a de-identified subject ID, COVID-19 status, age in years and sex. Paper-wide results and their limitations: The amount of clinical and demographic metadata varied by source and participant and was provided uncurated.

This TCR came from a human donor in a cohort sampled during active COVID-19. Sequencing was performed on peripheral blood. The chain was built from TRBV24-1 and TRBJ2-3; tentative D gene TRBD1, with 5 bases matching. The CDR3 amino acid sequence is: CATSDFAGIPDTQYF. The nucleotide sequence is given as TGTGCCACCAGTGATTTCGCAGGGATCCCAGATACGCAGTATTTT.